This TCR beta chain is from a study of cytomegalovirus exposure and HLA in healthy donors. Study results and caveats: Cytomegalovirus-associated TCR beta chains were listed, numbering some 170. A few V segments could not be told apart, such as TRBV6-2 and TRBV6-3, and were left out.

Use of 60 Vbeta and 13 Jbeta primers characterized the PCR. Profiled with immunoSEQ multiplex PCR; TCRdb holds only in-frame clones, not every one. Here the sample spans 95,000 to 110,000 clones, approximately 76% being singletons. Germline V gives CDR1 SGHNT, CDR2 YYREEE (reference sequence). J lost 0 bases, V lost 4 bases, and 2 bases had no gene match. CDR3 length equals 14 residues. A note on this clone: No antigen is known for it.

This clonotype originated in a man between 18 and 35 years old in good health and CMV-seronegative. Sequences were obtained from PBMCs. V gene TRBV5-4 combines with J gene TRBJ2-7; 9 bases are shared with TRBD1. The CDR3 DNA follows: TGTGCCAGCAGCATGGGACAGGGCTCCTACGAGCAGTACTTC. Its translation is CASSMGQGSYEQYF.